A selection of T cell receptor beta chains follows, all from one sample in a study of T-cell memory formation after mild COVID-19. TCRdb re-analysed the 5' RACE reads in MiXCR, keeping a single row per CDR3 protein. The sample has approximately 290,000 distinct CDR3 sequences; 8% to 9% are singletons. What was sequenced was PBMCs or a T cell subset sorted from them (not recorded which). The receptors derive from a man between 18 and 35 years old who had mild COVID-19 (a few samples of this study predate the infection). Cell type and time point are not known. The CDR3 runs from the conserved cysteine through the conserved F or W. Clone size appears in some rows only: once, few, many, or a class for an expanded clone.

clone size: .; V gene: TRBV10-3; CDR3 protein: CAITGGGVGDEQYF
clone size: few; V gene: TRBV5-1; CDR3 protein: CASKGTGYGYTF
clone size: few; V gene: TRBV11-3; CDR3 protein: CASRVQGDGELFF
clone size: .; V gene: TRBV28; CDR3 protein: CASSLTSPSEAFF
clone size: .; V gene: TRBV10-3; CDR3 protein: CAISERGQSSPLHF
clone size: few; V gene: TRBV12-3/TRBV12-4; CDR3 protein: CASTRTSVSTDTQYF
clone size: many; V gene: TRBV7-2; CDR3 protein: CASSSQGNQPQHF
clone size: .; V gene: TRBV5-1; CDR3 protein: CASSLRGRDEKLFF
clone size: few; V gene: TRBV19; CDR3 protein: CASSPTGATRYGYTF
clone size: many; V gene: TRBV20-1; CDR3 protein: CSAHGGLAGSSYEQYF
clone size: once; V gene: TRBV5-1; CDR3 protein: CASTLLAGTDTQYF
clone size: .; V gene: TRBV12-3/TRBV12-4; CDR3 protein: CASSPGSGNQPQHF
clone size: many; V gene: TRBV7-2; CDR3 protein: CASSYPPLVPQYF
clone size: .; V gene: TRBV21-1; CDR3 protein: CASSNGAGASTGELFF
clone size: .; V gene: TRBV5-1; CDR3 protein: CASSLDTGKNEKLFF
clone size: .; V gene: TRBV28; CDR3 protein: CASRSSGGDTQYF
clone size: many; V gene: TRBV7-2; CDR3 protein: CASSLMGVQETQYF
clone size: many; V gene: TRBV9; CDR3 protein: CASSGGGLHTGELFF
clone size: .; V gene: TRBV18; CDR3 protein: CASSPRDTNSGNTIYF
clone size: .; V gene: TRBV20-1; CDR3 protein: CSAFRQPNSPLHF
clone size: few; V gene: TRBV9; CDR3 protein: CASSVAGGADEQFF
clone size: .; V gene: TRBV5-1; CDR3 protein: CASSQSLWNEQFF
clone size: many; V gene: TRBV6-6; CDR3 protein: CASSPGREGSPLHF
clone size: .; V gene: TRBV4-1; CDR3 protein: CASSRHSTDTQYF
clone size: .; V gene: TRBV7-2; CDR3 protein: CASSSSLTGASGYTF
clone size: many; V gene: TRBV4-3; CDR3 protein: CASSQGDSTDTQYF
clone size: few; V gene: TRBV6-6; CDR3 protein: CASSGMTDTQYF
clone size: once; V gene: TRBV5-1; CDR3 protein: CASSLDPSKNIQYF
clone size: many; V gene: TRBV6-5; CDR3 protein: CASSYSIRTGSYTF
clone size: many; V gene: TRBV5-1; CDR3 protein: CASGLGMDEQYF
clone size: many; V gene: TRBV5-1; CDR3 protein: CASSLERRTFGYTF
clone size: .; V gene: TRBV7-9; CDR3 protein: CASSPSGTTGNTIYF
clone size: .; V gene: TRBV12-3/TRBV12-4; CDR3 protein: CASSFSLSGADTQYF
clone size: many; V gene: TRBV5-1; CDR3 protein: CASSSNYNEQFF
clone size: few; V gene: TRBV7-2; CDR3 protein: CASSPRGYTEAFF
clone size: .; V gene: TRBV20-1; CDR3 protein: CSARDLRGPGPYEQYF
clone size: .; V gene: TRBV24-1; CDR3 protein: CATSDSPAGVRTRDLSYNEQFF
clone size: .; V gene: TRBV5-1; CDR3 protein: CASTGGGINNSPLHF
clone size: few; V gene: TRBV4-3; CDR3 protein: CASSLEWGGWKTQYF
clone size: .; V gene: TRBV27; CDR3 protein: CAFGGVETQYF
clone size: many; V gene: TRBV5-1; CDR3 protein: CASSRGLADYNEQFF
clone size: .; V gene: TRBV3-1; CDR3 protein: CASSQATPVASYNSPLHF
clone size: few; V gene: TRBV20-1; CDR3 protein: CSASVNTQYF
clone size: few; V gene: TRBV7-9; CDR3 protein: CASSLMGEGQQPQHF
clone size: once; V gene: TRBV20-1; CDR3 protein: CSARDVAGGFSYEQYF
clone size: .; V gene: TRBV5-1; CDR3 protein: CASSREQGAEEQPQHF
clone size: few; V gene: TRBV6-2/TRBV6-3; CDR3 protein: CASSYSRPYEQYF
clone size: few; V gene: TRBV7-9; CDR3 protein: CASSRWRGDNTEAFF
clone size: few; V gene: TRBV6-6; CDR3 protein: CASSYYYRTGKKADTEAFF
clone size: .; V gene: TRBV6-5; CDR3 protein: CASTDYGGGANVLTF
clone size: .; V gene: TRBV7-2; CDR3 protein: CASSIWTSGLRTQYF
clone size: many; V gene: TRBV29-1; CDR3 protein: CSGTLQGTNEKLFF
clone size: few; V gene: TRBV7-2; CDR3 protein: CASSQPRDRAGYGYTF